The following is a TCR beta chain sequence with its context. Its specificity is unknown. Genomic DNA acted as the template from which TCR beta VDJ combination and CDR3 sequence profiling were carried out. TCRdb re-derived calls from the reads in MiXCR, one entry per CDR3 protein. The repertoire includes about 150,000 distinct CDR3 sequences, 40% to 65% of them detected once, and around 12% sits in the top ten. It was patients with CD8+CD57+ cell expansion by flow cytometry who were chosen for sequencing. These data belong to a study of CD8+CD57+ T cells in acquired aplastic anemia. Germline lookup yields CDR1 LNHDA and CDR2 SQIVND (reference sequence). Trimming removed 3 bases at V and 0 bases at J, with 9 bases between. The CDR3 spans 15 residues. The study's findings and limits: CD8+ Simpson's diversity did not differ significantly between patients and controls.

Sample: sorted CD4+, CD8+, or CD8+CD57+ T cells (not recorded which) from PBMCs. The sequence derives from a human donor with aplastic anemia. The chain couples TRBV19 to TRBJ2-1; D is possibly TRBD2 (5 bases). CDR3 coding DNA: TGTGCCAGTAGTATCCGGGGAAGCTCCTACAATGAGCAGTTCTTC. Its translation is CASSIRGSSYNEQFF.